Listed below are T cell receptor beta chains from one sample, sequenced in a study of tumor and adjacent non-tumor tissue in lung cancer. One entry per CDR3 protein results from TCRdb running MiXCR on the multiplex PCR reads. Of about 86,000 distinct CDR3 sequences detected, 75% to 85% appear once; the ten largest clones hold just over 20%. What was sequenced was distant non-tumor lung tissue. The receptors come from a woman in her fifties or sixties with non-small cell lung cancer. The CDR3 runs from the conserved cysteine through the conserved F or W. The D gene is left open where the match is weak. Clone sizes are given selectively: once, few, many, or a class where the clone is expanded.

>-|TRBJ2-6|TRBD2|TRBV6-1
CPSGGTTSGANVLTF
TGTCCCAGCGGGGGGACCACGTCCGGGGCCAACGTCCTGACTTTC
>many|TRBJ2-1|-|TRBV5-1
CASSAGQISYNEQFF
TGCGCCAGCAGCGCCGGACAGATATCCTACAATGAGCAGTTCTTC
>-|TRBJ2-7|-|TRBV11-3
CVSSPLEGVGWEQYF
TGTGTCAGCAGCCCTCTTGAAGGAGTGGGGTGGGAGCAGTACTTC
>-|TRBJ2-7|-|TRBV12-3/TRBV12-4
CASSLSPLTGYERYF
TGTGCCAGCAGTTTAAGTCCCCTGACGGGCTACGAGCGGTATTTC
>-|TRBJ2-1|-|TRBV29-1
CSVELSGSSYNKQFF
TGCAGCGTTGAACTGTCTGGGAGCTCATACAATAAGCAGTTCTTC
>many|TRBJ1-3|-|TRBV20-1
CSAHHGNTIYF
TGCAGTGCTCACCATGGAAACACCATATATTTT
>-|TRBJ2-2|TRBD2|TRBV10-3
CSISGPSGGSTGELFF
TGTTCCATCAGTGGTCCTAGCGGGGGGAGCACCGGGGAGCTGTTTTTT
>-|TRBJ2-1|TRBD2|TRBV4-1
CASSQDRREGYSEEFF
TGCGCCAGCAGCCAAGACCGGCGGGAGGGATACAGTGAGGAGTTCTTC
>-|TRBJ1-4|-|TRBV29-1
CSVRDFNVKLFF
TGCAGCGTCAGGGACTTTAATGTAAAACTGTTTTTT
>-|TRBJ2-2|TRBD2|TRBV12-3/TRBV12-4
CASGAGYTGELFF
TGTGCCAGCGGAGCGGGATACACCGGGGAGCTGTTTTTT
>-|TRBJ2-7|-|TRBV4-1
CASSQPGMNSYEQYF
TGCGCCAGCAGCCAACCCGGGATGAATTCGTACGAGCAGTACTTC
>-|TRBJ1-2|-|TRBV4-2
CASSQKLTKGGYTF
TGTGCCAGCAGCCAAAAATTGACAAAGGGGGGCTACACCTTC
>-|TRBJ2-1|TRBD1|TRBV11-2
CASSLEPGQGSTEQLF
TGTGCCAGCAGCTTGGAACCGGGACAGGGGTCCACTGAGCAGCTCTTC
>-|TRBJ2-1|-|TRBV5-1
CASSLDGTPNGEQFF
TGCGCCAGCAGCTTGGACGGGACTCCAAACGGGGAGCAGTTCTTC
>-|TRBJ2-3|-|TRBV29-1
CSVEHLEGWTEGFGTDTQYF
TGCAGCGTTGAACATCTAGAAGGGTGGACAGAAGGGTTTGGCACAGATACACAGTATTTT
>-|TRBJ2-3|-|TRBV28
CVGSFLSGTDTQYF
TGTGTCGGCAGTTTCCTTAGCGGCACGGATACGCAGTATTTT